This T cell receptor (beta chain) was captured by sequencing in a study of immune evolution from preneoplasia to lung adenocarcinoma. At the level of the study: HLA loss of heterozygosity: around 6.5% AIS, about 15% MIA, over 30% ADC, none AAH. Study-level results: Later-stage lesions seemingly showed higher T cell density and diversity than normal lung. Normal lung had the highest top T cell clone frequencies.

Between the mid-2010s and the late 2010s, patients underwent resection in Japan or China. Trimming cost V 4 bases and J 8 bases, with 5 bases left between them. Per germline, CDR1 MRHNA and CDR2 SNTAGT. The CDR3 spans 10 residues. Generated by immunoSEQ multiplex PCR, the TCRdb table keeps only in-frame clones and is missing some. The sample lists approximately 17,000 clones, about 86% occurring once. As for this clone: Its target is unknown.

Sequencing was performed on FFPE invasive lung adenocarcinoma tissue. The chain joins TRBV6-4 to TRBJ1-2; D gene unclear. The TCR comes from a person aged 70 to 79 with invasive lung adenocarcinoma. DNA of the CDR3: TGTGCCAGCAGTGGGAGGGGCTACACCTTC. Translation: CASSGRGYTF.